The 2 T cell receptor beta chains listed next were all sequenced from one sample in a study of cytomegalovirus exposure and HLA in healthy donors. This PCR relied on a set of 60 Vbeta primers and 13 Jbeta primers. Profiling relied on immunoSEQ multiplex PCR, and the TCRdb table lists in-frame clones only, not all of them. The data contain 100,000 to 150,000 clones, 80% to 85% of them seen just once; the ten biggest clones take up about 1%. The sample consisted of PBMCs. The receptors were gathered from a boy between 5 and 17 years old in good health and CMV-seronegative.

This clone came up a few times. CDR3 sequence: CASSPEGPGTEAFF. The CDR3 nucleotides read TGTGCCAGCAGTCCCGAGGGTCCGGGCACTGAAGCTTTCTTT. The chain combines TRBV6-5 with TRBJ1-1; D remains ambiguous. This CDR3 region has 14 residues. Germline V gene lookup returns CDR1 MNHEY and CDR2 SVGAGI. With 5 bases removed from V and 4 bases from J, the gap between germline ends came to 14 bases.

This clone was seen a handful of times. The CDR3 here is CAWELGGGEQYF. The CDR3 region has the DNA TGTGCCTGGGAACTAGGGGGGGGCGAGCAGTACTTC. The chain couples TRBV30 to TRBJ2-7, with D possibly being TRBD2 (7 bases). V was pared by 5 bases and J by 6 bases, with 14 bases between. Per the germline V gene, CDR1 is GTSNPN and CDR2 is SVGIG (reference sequence). The CDR3 has 12 residues.